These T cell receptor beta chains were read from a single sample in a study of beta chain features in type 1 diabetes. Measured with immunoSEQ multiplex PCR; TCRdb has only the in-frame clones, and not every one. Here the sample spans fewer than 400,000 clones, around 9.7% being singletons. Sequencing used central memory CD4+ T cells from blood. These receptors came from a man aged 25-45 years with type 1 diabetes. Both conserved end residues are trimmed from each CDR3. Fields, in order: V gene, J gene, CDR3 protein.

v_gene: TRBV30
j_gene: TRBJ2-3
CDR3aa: AWSDGVVDTQY

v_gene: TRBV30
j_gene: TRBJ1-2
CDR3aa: AWRESGPGYT

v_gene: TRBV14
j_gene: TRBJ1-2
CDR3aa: ASSQDWRGYT

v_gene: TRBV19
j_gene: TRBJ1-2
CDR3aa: ASSADRAGYGYT

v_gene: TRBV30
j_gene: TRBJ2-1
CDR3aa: AWSPSRGGASGEQF

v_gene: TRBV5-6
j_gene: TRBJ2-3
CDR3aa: ASSLGLARDTQY

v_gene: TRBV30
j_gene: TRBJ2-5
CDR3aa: AWSDRSGGGTQY

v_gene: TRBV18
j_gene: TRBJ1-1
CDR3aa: ASSPEIRMNTEAF

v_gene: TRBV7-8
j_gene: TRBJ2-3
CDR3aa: ASSSTRFPPGDTQY

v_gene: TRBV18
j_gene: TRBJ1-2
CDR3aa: ASSTGLGANYGYT

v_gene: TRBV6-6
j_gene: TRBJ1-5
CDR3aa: ASSSVDGNQPQH